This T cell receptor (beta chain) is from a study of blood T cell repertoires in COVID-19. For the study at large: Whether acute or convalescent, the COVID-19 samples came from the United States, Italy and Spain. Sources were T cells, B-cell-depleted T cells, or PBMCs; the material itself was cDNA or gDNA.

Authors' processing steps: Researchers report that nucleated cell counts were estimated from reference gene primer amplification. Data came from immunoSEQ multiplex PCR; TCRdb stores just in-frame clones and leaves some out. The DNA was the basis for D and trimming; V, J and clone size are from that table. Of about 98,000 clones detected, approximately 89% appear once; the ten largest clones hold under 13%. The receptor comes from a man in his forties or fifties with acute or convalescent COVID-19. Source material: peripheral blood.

The CDR3: CASSPRASGSTDTQYF. CDR3 nucleotides: TGTGCCAGCAGCCCGCGGGCTAGCGGGAGTACAGATACGCAGTATTTT. The genes are TRBV7-2 and TRBJ2-3; 10 bases line up with TRBD2. The J segment lost 3 bases and the V segment lost 5 bases, leaving 8 bases of the junction unmatched. The CDR3 extends over 16 amino acids. The germline V gene has CDR1 SGHTA and CDR2 FQGNSA.